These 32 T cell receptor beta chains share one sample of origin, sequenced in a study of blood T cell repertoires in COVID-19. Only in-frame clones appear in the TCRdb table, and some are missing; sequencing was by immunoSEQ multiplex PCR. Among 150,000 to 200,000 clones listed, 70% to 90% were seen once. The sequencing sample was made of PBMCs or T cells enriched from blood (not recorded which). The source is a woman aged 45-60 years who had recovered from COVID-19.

Here the CDR3 reads CASSPAGGGHNEQFF. The CDR3 coding sequence is TGCGCCAGCAGCCCGGCGGGAGGGGGCCACAATGAGCAGTTCTTC. The chain is built from TRBV4-3 and TRBJ2-1, with TRBD2 matching 9 bases. CDR1 is LGHNA and CDR2 is YSLEER in the germline V gene. The CDR3 has 15 amino acids. The V gene end was trimmed by 4 bases and the J gene end by 5 bases; junction bases not matched to a gene: 6.

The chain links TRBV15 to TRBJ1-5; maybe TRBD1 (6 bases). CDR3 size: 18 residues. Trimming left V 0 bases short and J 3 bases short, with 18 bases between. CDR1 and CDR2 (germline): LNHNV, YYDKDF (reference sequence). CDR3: CATSRDLVAGAVNQPQHF. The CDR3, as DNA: TGTGCCACCAGCAGAGATCTTGTGGCGGGGGCTGTCAATCAGCCCCAGCATTTT.

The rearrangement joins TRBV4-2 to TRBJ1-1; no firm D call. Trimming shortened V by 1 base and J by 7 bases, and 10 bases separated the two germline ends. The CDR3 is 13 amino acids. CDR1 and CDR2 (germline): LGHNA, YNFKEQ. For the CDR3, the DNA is TGTGCCAGCAGCCAAGGGAGACCAAGTGAAGCTTTCTTT. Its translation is CASSQGRPSEAFF.

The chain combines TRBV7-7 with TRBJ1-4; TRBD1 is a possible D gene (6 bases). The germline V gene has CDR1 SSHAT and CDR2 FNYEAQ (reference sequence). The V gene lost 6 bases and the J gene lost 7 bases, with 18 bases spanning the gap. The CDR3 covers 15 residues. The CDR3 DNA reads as TGTGCCAGCAGGCTCTCGCTGACAGGAGGTGAAAAACTGTTTTTT. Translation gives CASRLSLTGGEKLFF.

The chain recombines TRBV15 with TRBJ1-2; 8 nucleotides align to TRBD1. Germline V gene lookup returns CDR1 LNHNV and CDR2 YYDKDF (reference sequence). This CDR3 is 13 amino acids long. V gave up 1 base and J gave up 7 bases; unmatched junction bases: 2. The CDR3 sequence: CATSRAGGGGYTF. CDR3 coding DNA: TGTGCCACCAGCAGAGCAGGGGGCGGTGGCTACACCTTC. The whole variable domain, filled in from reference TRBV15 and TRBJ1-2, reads DAMVIQNPRYQVTQFGKPVTLSCSQTLNHNVMYWYQQKSSQAPKLLFHYYDKDFNNEADTPDNFQSRRPNTSFCFLDIRSPGLGDTAMYLCATSRAGGGGYTFGSGTRLTVV.

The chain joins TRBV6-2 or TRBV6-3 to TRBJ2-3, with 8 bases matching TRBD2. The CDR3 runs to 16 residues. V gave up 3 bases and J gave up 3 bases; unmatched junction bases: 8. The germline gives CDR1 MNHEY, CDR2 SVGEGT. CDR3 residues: CASSYGLAGRTDTQYF. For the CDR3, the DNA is TGTGCCAGCAGTTATGGCCTAGCGGGTCGTACAGATACGCAGTATTTT.

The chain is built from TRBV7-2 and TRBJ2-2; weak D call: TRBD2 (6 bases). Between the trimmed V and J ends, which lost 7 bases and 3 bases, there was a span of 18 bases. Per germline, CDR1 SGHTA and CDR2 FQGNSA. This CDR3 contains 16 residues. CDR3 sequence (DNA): TGTGCCAGCACCCCGACCGGGACTCTCCACACCGGGGAGCTGTTTTTT. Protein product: CASTPTGTLHTGELFF.

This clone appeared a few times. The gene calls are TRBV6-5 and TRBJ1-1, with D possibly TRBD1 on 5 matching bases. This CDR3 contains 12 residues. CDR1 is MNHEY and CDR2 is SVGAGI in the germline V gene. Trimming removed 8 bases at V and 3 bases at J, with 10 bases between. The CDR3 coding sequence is TGTGCCAGCTGGGGGGGGTACACTGAAGCTTTCTTT. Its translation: CASWGGYTEAFF.

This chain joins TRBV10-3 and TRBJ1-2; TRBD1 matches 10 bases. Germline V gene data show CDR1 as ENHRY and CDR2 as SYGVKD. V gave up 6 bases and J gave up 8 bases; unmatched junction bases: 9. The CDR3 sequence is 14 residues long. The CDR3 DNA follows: TGTGCCATCAGCGGGGGGACAGGGGTTACAGGCTACACCTTC. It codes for CAISGGTGVTGYTF.

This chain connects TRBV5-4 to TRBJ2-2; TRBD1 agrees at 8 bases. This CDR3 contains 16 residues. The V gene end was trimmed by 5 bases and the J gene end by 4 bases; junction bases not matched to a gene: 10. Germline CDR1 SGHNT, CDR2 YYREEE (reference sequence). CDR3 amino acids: CASRETQGAGTGELFF. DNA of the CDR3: TGTGCCAGCAGGGAAACCCAGGGGGCGGGCACCGGGGAGCTGTTTTTT.

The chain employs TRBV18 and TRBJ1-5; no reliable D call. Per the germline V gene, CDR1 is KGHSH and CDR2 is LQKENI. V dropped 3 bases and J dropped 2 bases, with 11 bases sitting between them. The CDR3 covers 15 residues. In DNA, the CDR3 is TGTGCCAGCTCACCGTCCTCGCCGGGCAATCAGCCCCAGCATTTT. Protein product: CASSPSSPGNQPQHF.

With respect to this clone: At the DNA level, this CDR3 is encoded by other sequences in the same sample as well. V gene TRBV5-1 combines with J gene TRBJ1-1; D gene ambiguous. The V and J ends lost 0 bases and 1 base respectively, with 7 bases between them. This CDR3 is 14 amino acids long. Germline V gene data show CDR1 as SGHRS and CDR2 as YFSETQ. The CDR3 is CASSLEAGNTEAFF. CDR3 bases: TGCGCCAGCAGCTTGGAGGCGGGGAACACTGAAGCTTTCTTT. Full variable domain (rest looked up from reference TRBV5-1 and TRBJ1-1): KAGVTQTPRYLIKTRGQQVTLSCSPISGHRSVSWYQQTPGQGLQFLFEYFSETQRNKGNFPGRFSGRQFSNSRSEMNVSTLELGDSALYLCASSLEAGNTEAFFGQGTRLTVV.

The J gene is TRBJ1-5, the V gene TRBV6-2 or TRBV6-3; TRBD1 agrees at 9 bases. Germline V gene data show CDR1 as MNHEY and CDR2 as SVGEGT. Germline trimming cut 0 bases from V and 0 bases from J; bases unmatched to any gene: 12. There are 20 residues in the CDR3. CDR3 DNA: TGTGCCAGCAGTTACTCGAAGGCGGGGGACAGGGAGAATAGCAATCAGCCCCAGCATTTT. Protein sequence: CASSYSKAGDRENSNQPQHF.

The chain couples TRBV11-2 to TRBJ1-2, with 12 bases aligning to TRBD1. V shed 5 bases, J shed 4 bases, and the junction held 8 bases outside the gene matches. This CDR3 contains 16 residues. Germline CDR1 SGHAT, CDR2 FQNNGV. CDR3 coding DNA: TGTGCCAGCAGCCCCGCCGCGGGACAGGGGGCCTATGGCTACACCTTC. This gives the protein CASSPAAGQGAYGYTF.

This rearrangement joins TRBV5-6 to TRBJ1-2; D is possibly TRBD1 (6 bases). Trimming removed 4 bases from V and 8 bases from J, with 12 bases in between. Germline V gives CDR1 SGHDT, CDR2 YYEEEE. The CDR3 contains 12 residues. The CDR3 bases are TGTGCCAGCAGCCTAGGACAGTTAGGCTACACCTTC. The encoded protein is CASSLGQLGYTF.

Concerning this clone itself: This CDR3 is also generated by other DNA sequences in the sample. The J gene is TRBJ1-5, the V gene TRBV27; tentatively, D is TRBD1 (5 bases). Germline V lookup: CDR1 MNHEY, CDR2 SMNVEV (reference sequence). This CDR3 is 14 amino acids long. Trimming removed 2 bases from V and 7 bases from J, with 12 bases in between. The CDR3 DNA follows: TGTGCCAGCAGTTTAGGGGGGGGTCCCCAGCCCCAGCATTTT. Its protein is CASSLGGGPQPQHF.

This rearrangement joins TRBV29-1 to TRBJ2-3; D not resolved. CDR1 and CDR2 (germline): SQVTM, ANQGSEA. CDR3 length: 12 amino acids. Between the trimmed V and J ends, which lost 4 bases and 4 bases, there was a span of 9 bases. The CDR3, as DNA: TGCAGCGTTGTCAGGTTCCCAGATACGCAGTATTTT. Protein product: CSVVRFPDTQYF.

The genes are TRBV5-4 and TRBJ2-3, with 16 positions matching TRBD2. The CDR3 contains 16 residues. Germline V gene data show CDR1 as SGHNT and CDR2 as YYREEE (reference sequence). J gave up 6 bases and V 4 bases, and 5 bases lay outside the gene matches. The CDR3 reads CASSHRGLAGGDTQYF. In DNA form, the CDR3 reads TGTGCCAGCAGCCACAGGGGACTAGCGGGGGGGGATACGCAGTATTTT.

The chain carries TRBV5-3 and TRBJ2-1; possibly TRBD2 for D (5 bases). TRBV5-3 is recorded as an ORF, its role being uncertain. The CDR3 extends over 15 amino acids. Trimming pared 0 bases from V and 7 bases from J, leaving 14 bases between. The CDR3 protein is CARSLGRLRENEQFF. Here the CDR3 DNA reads TGTGCCAGAAGCTTGGGCAGGCTTCGGGAAAATGAGCAGTTCTTC.

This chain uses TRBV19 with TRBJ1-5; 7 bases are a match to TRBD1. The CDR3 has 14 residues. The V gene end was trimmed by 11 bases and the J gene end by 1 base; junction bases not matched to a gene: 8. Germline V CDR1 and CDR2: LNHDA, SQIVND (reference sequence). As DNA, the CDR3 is TGTGCCGTCGAGGACAGGAGAAGCAATCAGCCCCAGCATTTT. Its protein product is CAVEDRRSNQPQHF.

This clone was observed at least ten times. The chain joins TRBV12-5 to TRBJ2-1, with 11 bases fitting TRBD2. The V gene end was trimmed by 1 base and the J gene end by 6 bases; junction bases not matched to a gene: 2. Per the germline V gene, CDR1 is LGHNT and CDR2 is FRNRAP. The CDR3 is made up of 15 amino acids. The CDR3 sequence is CASGLGGTSGNEQFF. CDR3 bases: TGTGCTAGTGGTTTGGGAGGGACTAGCGGCAATGAGCAGTTCTTC. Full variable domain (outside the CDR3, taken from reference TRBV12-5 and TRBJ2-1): DARVTQTPRHKVTEMGQEVTMRCQPILGHNTVFWYRQTMMQGLELLAYFRNRAPLDDSGMPKDRFSAEMPDATLATLKIQPSEPRDSAVYFCASGLGGTSGNEQFFGPGTRLTVL.

The CDR3 region is CASSVHRDNEQFF. CDR3 in DNA: TGTGCCAGCAGTGTCCACAGGGACAATGAGCAGTTCTTC. The rearrangement uses TRBV28 and TRBJ2-1, with a tentative D call TRBD1 (6 bases). V was clipped by 5 bases and J by 5 bases, with 10 bases between them. CDR3 size: 13 residues. Germline CDR1 and CDR2: MDHEN and SYDVKM.

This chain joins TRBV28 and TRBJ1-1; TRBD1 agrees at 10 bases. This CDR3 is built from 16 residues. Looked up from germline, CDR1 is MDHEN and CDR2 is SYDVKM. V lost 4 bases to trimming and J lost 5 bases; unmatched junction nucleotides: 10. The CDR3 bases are TGTGCCAGCAGTTCTCCGGACAGGGGGAGGCATACTGAAGCTTTCTTT. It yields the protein CASSSPDRGRHTEAFF.

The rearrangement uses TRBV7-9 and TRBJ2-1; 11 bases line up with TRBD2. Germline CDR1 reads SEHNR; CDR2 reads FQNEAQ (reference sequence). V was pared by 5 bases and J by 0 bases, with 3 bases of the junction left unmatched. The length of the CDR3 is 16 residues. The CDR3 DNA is TGTGCCAGCAGCCCTAGCGGGGGGAGCTCCTACAATGAGCAGTTCTTC. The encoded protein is CASSPSGGSSYNEQFF.

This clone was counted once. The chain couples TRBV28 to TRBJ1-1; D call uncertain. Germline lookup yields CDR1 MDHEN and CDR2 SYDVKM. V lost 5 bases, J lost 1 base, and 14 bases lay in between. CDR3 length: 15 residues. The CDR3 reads CASSPRAGENTEAFF. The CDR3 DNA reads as TGTGCCAGCAGTCCTCGCGCAGGCGAGAACACTGAAGCTTTCTTT.

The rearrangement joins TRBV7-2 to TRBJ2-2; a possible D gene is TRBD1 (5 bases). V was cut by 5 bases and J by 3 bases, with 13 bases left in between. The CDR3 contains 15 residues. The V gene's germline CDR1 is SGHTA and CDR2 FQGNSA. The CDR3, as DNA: TGTGCCAGCAGCCAAGATCAGGGATACACCGGGGAGCTGTTTTTT. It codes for CASSQDQGYTGELFF.

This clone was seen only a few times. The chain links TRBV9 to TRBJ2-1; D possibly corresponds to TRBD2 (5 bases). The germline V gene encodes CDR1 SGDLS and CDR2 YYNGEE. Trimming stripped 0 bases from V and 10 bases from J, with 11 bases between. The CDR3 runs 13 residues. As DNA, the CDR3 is TGTGCCAGCAGCGTAGGAGTTGGCGGGGAGCAGTTCTTC. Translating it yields CASSVGVGGEQFF.

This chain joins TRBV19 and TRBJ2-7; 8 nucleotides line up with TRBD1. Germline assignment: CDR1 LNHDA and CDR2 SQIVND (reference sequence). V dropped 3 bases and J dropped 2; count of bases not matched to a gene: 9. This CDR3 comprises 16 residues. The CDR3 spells CASSIPPGGEPYEQYV. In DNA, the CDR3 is TGTGCCAGTAGTATTCCCCCAGGGGGCGAGCCCTACGAGCAGTACGTC.

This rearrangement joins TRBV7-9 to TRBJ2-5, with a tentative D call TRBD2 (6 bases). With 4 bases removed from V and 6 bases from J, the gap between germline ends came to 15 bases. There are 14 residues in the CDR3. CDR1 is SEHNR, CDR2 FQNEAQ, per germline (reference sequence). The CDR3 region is CASSSKIAVKTQYF. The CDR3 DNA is TGTGCCAGCAGCTCAAAAATAGCGGTGAAGACCCAGTACTTC.

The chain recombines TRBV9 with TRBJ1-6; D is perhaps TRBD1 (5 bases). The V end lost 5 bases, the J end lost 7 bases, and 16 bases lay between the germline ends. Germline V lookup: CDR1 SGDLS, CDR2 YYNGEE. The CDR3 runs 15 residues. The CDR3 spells CASREGGTENSPLHF. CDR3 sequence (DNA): TGTGCCAGCAGGGAGGGAGGGACGGAGAATTCACCCCTCCACTTT. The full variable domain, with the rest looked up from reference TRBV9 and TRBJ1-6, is DSGVTQTPKHLITATGQRVTLRCSPRSGDLSVYWYQQSLDQGLQFLIQYYNGEERAKGNILERFSAQQFPDLHSELNLSSLELGDSALYFCASREGGTENSPLHFGNGTRLTVT.

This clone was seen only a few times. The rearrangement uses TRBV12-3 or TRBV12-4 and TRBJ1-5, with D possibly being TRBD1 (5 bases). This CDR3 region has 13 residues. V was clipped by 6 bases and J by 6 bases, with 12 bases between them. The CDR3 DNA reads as TGTGCCAGCAGGGCAGGGAAGGGTCAGCCCCAGCATTTT. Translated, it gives CASRAGKGQPQHF.

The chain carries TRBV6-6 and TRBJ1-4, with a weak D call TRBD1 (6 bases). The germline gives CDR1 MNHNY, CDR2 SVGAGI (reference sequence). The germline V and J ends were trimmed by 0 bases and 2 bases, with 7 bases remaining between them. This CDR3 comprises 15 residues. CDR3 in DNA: TGTGCCAGCAGTTACTCGAGGGGGACTAATGAAAAACTGTTTTTT. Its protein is CASSYSRGTNEKLFF.